This TCR beta chain was identified in a study of blood T cell repertoires in COVID-19. On the study more broadly: The origin of the acute and convalescent COVID-19 samples was the United States, Italy and Spain.

TCRdb keeps only in-frame clones here, not all; method: immunoSEQ multiplex PCR. Of some 350,000 clones listed, 70% to 90% are singletons. Germline CDR1 and CDR2: MDHEN and SYDVKM. The V end was cut by 1 base, the J end by 0 bases, with 8 bases between. This CDR3 is 15 amino acids long. Material for sequencing was peripheral blood. The sequence was collected from a human donor in a cohort sampled during active COVID-19. This chain joins TRBV28 and TRBJ2-3, with D maybe TRBD1 (5 bases). CDR3: CASSLSGHSTDTQYF. The CDR3 coding sequence is TGTGCCAGCAGTTTATCAGGGCATAGCACAGATACGCAGTATTTT.